This is a list of T cell receptor beta chains from one sample in a study of T-cell reconstitution after alpha-beta-depleted transplantation in children. TCRdb reprocessed the PCR reads with MiXCR, giving one entry per CDR3 protein. This table holds some 550,000 distinct CDR3 sequences, roughly 23% found once. The sequences come from PBMCs, mostly from graft donor cells, collected 360 days after TCRalphabeta/CD19-depleted stem cell transplant. These receptors were obtained from a boy under three years old who had a stem cell transplant for acute myeloid leukemia, so the T cells may come from the graft donor. Each CDR3 is given with its conserved first and last residue. Fields, in order: D gene, V gene, J gene, clone size, CDR3 protein, CDR3 DNA. A D gene is named only where the DNA matches it firmly. For some rows the clone size is stated as once, few or many, or as a class when expanded; others skip it.

>TRBD2|TRBV12-3/TRBV12-4|TRBJ2-2|few
CASRPGLASAGELFF
TGTGCCAGCAGACCGGGACTAGCATCTGCCGGGGAGCTGTTTTTT
>TRBD1|TRBV5-1|TRBJ1-1|many
CASSNTGTGNTEAFF
TGCGCCAGCAGCAACACCGGGACAGGGAACACTGAAGCTTTCTTT
>TRBD2|TRBV20-1|TRBJ2-1|few
CSAGASGGYNEQFF
TGCAGTGCTGGGGCTAGCGGGGGATACAATGAGCAGTTCTTC
>TRBD2|TRBV4-2|TRBJ2-3|.
CASEGGGRTDTQYF
TGTGCCAGCGAGGGCGGGGGGCGCACAGATACGCAGTATTTT
>TRBD2|TRBV11-2|TRBJ2-7|.
CATNERGVAGLAGGNEQYF
TGTGCCACCAATGAAAGGGGAGTCGCCGGACTAGCGGGGGGTAACGAGCAGTACTTC
>.|TRBV20-1|TRBJ1-5|few
CSAREQSLHSNQPQHF
TGCAGTGCTAGAGAACAGTCTCTTCATAGCAATCAGCCCCAGCATTTT
>.|TRBV7-8|TRBJ2-7|.
CASSHRDPPYEQYF
TGTGCCAGCAGCCACCGGGACCCTCCCTACGAGCAGTACTTC
>.|TRBV5-1|TRBJ1-6|.
CASSLGQPENSPLHF
TGCGCCAGCAGCTTGGGTCAGCCCGAAAATTCACCCCTCCACTTT
>TRBD1|TRBV27|TRBJ2-3|.
CASSSNGQGADTQYF
TGTGCCAGCAGTTCAAACGGACAGGGAGCAGATACGCAGTATTTT
>TRBD1|TRBV6-1|TRBJ2-5|few
CASSKDRVQETQYF
TGTGCCAGCAGTAAGGACAGGGTCCAAGAGACCCAGTACTTC
>.|TRBV3-1|TRBJ2-1|many
CASSQVSLGEQFF
TGTGCCAGCAGCCAAGTTTCCCTCGGTGAGCAGTTCTTC
>TRBD2|TRBV28|TRBJ2-2|.
CASSPNLHSGGKLRDTGELFF
TGTGCCAGCAGTCCCAACCTTCATAGCGGGGGCAAACTACGAGACACCGGGGAGCTGTTTTTT
>TRBD2|TRBV12-3/TRBV12-4|TRBJ2-1|many
CASSKPGLADSYNEQFF
TGTGCCAGCTCTAAACCGGGACTAGCGGACTCCTACAATGAGCAGTTCTTC
>.|TRBV24-1|TRBJ2-1|.
CATSAERSGIRYNEQFF
TGTGCCACCAGTGCCGAGCGCTCAGGGATCCGATACAATGAGCAGTTCTTC
>.|TRBV6-1|TRBJ2-6|.
CASIQGSGANVLTF
TGTGCCAGCATCCAGGGGTCTGGGGCCAACGTCCTGACTTTC
>TRBD2|TRBV5-5|TRBJ2-1|.
CASSLEWVGGLNNEQFF
TGTGCCAGCAGCTTGGAATGGGTGGGGGGACTAAACAATGAGCAGTTCTTC
>TRBD1|TRBV28|TRBJ2-3|many
CASSPGTGVEDTQYF
TGTGCCAGCAGCCCCGGGACAGGGGTGGAAGATACGCAGTATTTT
>.|TRBV20-1|TRBJ2-6|many
CSAREPGANVLTF
TGCAGTGCTAGAGAACCCGGGGCCAACGTCCTGACTTTC
>.|TRBV4-1|TRBJ2-3|many
CASSQGAVSTDTQYF
TGCGCCAGCAGCCAAGGAGCGGTTAGCACAGATACGCAGTATTTT
>.|TRBV7-9|TRBJ1-2|many
CASSLIRNGYTF
TGTGCCAGCAGCCTCATTAGAAATGGCTACACCTTC
>.|TRBV15|TRBJ2-3|few
CATSSGLDTQYF
TGTGCCACCAGTTCAGGGCTAGATACGCAGTATTTT
>.|TRBV7-2|TRBJ2-7|few
CASSLETGIYEQYF
TGTGCCAGCAGCTTAGAAACAGGGATATACGAGCAGTACTTC
>.|TRBV28|TRBJ1-5|many
CASSFNGGNQPQHF
TGTGCCAGCAGTTTTAACGGGGGCAATCAGCCCCAGCATTTT
>.|TRBV20-1|TRBJ2-7|few
CSAILRDGGSYEQYF
TGCAGTGCGATTCTCCGGGACGGGGGCTCCTACGAGCAGTACTTC
>.|TRBV12-3/TRBV12-4|TRBJ2-1|few
CASSRGLEAQFF
TGTGCCAGCAGTAGGGGCCTAGAGGCGCAGTTCTTC
>.|TRBV3-1|TRBJ2-2|many
CASSQDLGVNTGELFF
TGTGCCAGCAGCCAAGATCTTGGGGTCAACACCGGGGAGCTGTTTTTT
>.|TRBV29-1|TRBJ1-2|many
CSVEVTDGYTF
TGCAGCGTTGAAGTGACGGATGGCTACACCTTC
>.|TRBV10-3|TRBJ2-3|.
CAISPRIRGSDTQYF
TGTGCCATCAGCCCCAGGATCAGGGGCTCAGATACGCAGTATTTT
>TRBD1|TRBV18|TRBJ1-1|few
CASSGDRNTEAFF
TGTGCCAGCTCAGGGGACAGGAACACTGAAGCTTTCTTT
>TRBD1|TRBV9|TRBJ1-2|many
CASSEGQGALPFGYTF
TGTGCCAGCAGCGAGGGGCAGGGGGCCCTTCCCTTTGGCTACACCTTC
>.|TRBV29-1|TRBJ2-2|few
CSVGPSGSNTGELFF
TGCAGCGTTGGGCCTTCTGGGAGTAACACCGGGGAGCTGTTTTTT
>.|TRBV20-1|TRBJ2-1|many
CSAVSNTSPLYNEQFF
TGCAGCGCAGTTTCCAATACTAGCCCCCTCTACAATGAGCAGTTCTTC
>TRBD1|TRBV25-1|TRBJ2-2|.
CASRSGQANTGELFF
TGTGCCAGCAGATCGGGACAGGCGAACACCGGGGAGCTGTTTTTT
>TRBD1|TRBV5-1|TRBJ2-2|.
CASSLATGGARTGELFF
TGCGCCAGCAGCTTGGCCACAGGGGGCGCTAGGACCGGGGAGCTGTTTTTT
>TRBD2|TRBV6-1|TRBJ2-4|.
CASSQVAGGNIIQYF
TGTGCCAGCAGTCAGGTAGCGGGGGGGAATATCATTCAGTACTTC
>TRBD1|TRBV5-6|TRBJ2-7|.
CASSLAETGTSYEQYF
TGTGCCAGCAGCTTGGCCGAGACAGGGACCTCCTACGAGCAGTACTTC
>.|TRBV20-1|TRBJ2-3|.
CSAEPDTDTQYF
TGCAGTGCAGAGCCGGACACAGATACGCAGTATTTT
>.|TRBV10-3|TRBJ2-5|.
CAISGGRLDEETQYF
TGTGCCATCAGTGGGGGTAGACTGGATGAAGAGACCCAGTACTTC
>.|TRBV12-3/TRBV12-4|TRBJ2-2|.
CASGRGTATGELFF
TGTGCCAGCGGGCGCGGGACAGCCACCGGGGAGCTGTTTTTT
>.|TRBV4-2|TRBJ1-2|.
CASQSGQPNYGYTF
TGTGCCAGCCAATCGGGGCAGCCTAACTATGGCTACACCTTC
>.|TRBV12-3/TRBV12-4|TRBJ1-2|many
CASRPGQGPGYTF
TGTGCCAGCAGGCCGGGTCAGGGGCCTGGCTACACCTTC
>.|TRBV7-2|TRBJ1-3|many
CASSLLPIRSSGNTIYF
TGTGCCAGCAGCTTACTCCCAATTAGGAGCTCTGGAAACACCATATATTTT
>.|TRBV9|TRBJ2-2|.
CASSALTPTGELFF
TGTGCCAGCAGCGCCCTAACACCGACCGGGGAGCTGTTTTTT
>.|TRBV28|TRBJ1-5|many
CASSPPLNQPQHF
TGTGCCAGCAGCCCCCCGCTCAATCAGCCCCAGCATTTT
>TRBD1|TRBV20-1|TRBJ1-1|.
CSARRGVMGRQGITEAFF
TGCAGTGCTAGGAGGGGGGTTATGGGGAGACAGGGAATAACTGAAGCTTTCTTT
>.|TRBV20-1|TRBJ2-7|many
CSARGETYEQYF
TGCAGTGCTAGAGGGGAAACCTACGAGCAGTACTTC
>TRBD2|TRBV6-5|TRBJ2-7|many
CASSYSLLADSYEQYF
TGTGCCAGCAGTTACTCTCTACTAGCGGATTCCTACGAGCAGTACTTC
>TRBD1|TRBV12-3/TRBV12-4|TRBJ1-1|few
CASSSEDRAFF
TGTGCCAGCAGTAGTGAGGACAGGGCTTTCTTT